Here is one T cell receptor (beta chain) with its context. Its antigen remains unidentified. The data were taken from a study of cytomegalovirus exposure and HLA in healthy donors. Broader study findings: The availability of immune exposure information extended only to CMV serostatus. Follow-up analysis seemed to connect common viral pathogens with several of the most significant clusters identified.

The PCR ran on 60 Vbeta and 13 Jbeta primers. TCRdb keeps only in-frame clones here, not all; method: immunoSEQ multiplex PCR. This sample carries fewer than 90,000 clones, 75% to 85% of them seen once, and the ten largest clones take 5% to 8.5%. The donors were healthy bone marrow donors. Germline CDR1 PRHDT, CDR2 FYEKMQ (reference sequence). The ends lost 1 base at V and 2 bases at J; junction bases unmatched: 3. The CDR3 runs 16 residues. The receptor's source is a human donor in good health. The genes are TRBV13 and TRBJ1-3; 9 bases are a match to TRBD1. Sequencing was carried out using PBMCs. The CDR3 loop is CASSLVQGAPGNTIYF. The CDR3 nucleotides read TGTGCCAGCAGCTTAGTACAGGGGGCGCCTGGAAACACCATATATTTT.